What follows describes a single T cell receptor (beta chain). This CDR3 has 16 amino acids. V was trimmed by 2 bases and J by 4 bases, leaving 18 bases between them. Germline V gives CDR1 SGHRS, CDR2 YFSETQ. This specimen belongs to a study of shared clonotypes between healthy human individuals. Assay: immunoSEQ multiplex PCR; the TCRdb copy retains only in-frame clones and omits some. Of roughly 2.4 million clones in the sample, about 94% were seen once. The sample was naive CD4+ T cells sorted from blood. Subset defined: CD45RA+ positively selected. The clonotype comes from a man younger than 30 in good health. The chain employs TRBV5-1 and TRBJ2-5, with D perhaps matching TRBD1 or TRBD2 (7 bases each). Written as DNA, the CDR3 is TGCGCCAGCAGCTTCCGCTTGGGCAGGGGGGGAGAGACCCAGTACTTC. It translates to CASSFRLGRGGETQYF.